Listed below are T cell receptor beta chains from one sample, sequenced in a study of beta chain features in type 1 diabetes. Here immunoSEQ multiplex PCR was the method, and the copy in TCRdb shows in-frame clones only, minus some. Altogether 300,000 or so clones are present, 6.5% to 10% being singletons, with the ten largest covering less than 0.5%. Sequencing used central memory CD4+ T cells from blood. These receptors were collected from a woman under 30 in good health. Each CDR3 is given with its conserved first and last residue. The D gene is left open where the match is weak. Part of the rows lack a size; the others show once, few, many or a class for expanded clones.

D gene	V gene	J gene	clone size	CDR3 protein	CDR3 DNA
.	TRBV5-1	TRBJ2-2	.	CASSLAPYTGELFF	TGCGCCAGCAGCTTGGCCCCTTACACCGGGGAGCTGTTTTTT
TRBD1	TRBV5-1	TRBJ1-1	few	CASSLQGQGLGAFF	TGCGCCAGCAGCTTGCAGGGACAGGGTCTCGGAGCTTTCTTT
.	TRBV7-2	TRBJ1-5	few	CASSRQLNQPQHF	TGTGCCAGCAGCCGACAGCTCAATCAGCCCCAGCATTTT
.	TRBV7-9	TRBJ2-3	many	CASSQNADTQYF	TGTGCCAGCAGCCAAAACGCGGATACGCAGTATTTT
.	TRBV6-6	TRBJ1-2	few	CASSLRQGPANYGYTF	TGTGCCAGCAGCCTACGGCAGGGGCCTGCGAACTATGGCTACACCTTC
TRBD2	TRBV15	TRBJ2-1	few	CATSRVGLENNEQFF	TGTGCCACCAGCAGGGTTGGACTAGAGAACAATGAGCAGTTCTTC
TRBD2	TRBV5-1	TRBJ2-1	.	CASIGPSGSSNEQFF	TGCGCCAGCATCGGGCCTAGCGGGAGTAGCAATGAGCAGTTCTTC
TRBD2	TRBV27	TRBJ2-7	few	CASRSLAGGLGEQYF	TGTGCCAGCAGATCCCTAGCGGGAGGGCTGGGCGAGCAGTACTTC
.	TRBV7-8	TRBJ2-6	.	CASSRGTGANVLTF	TGTGCCAGCAGCCGGGGGACTGGGGCCAACGTCCTGACTTTC
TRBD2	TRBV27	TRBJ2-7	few	CASRNGLAGGYEQYF	TGTGCCAGCAGAAACGGACTAGCGGGAGGCTACGAGCAGTACTTC
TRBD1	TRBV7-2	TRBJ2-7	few	CASSLGTVRSYEQYF	TGTGCCAGCAGCTTGGGGACAGTCAGGTCGTACGAGCAGTACTTC
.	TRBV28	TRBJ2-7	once	CASSLLSDYQTYEQYF	TGTGCCAGCAGTTTGCTCTCGGACTACCAAACCTACGAGCAGTACTTC
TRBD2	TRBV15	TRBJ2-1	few	CATSGRGNEQFF	TGTGCCACAAGCGGGAGGGGTAATGAGCAGTTCTTC
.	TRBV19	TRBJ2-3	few	CASSAADTQYF	TGTGCCAGTAGCGCCGCAGATACGCAGTATTTT
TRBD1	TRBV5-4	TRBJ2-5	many	CASSSQGAVETQYF	TGTGCCAGCAGCTCTCAGGGGGCAGTTGAGACCCAGTACTTC
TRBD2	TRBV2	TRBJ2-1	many	CATEGLAGYNEQFF	TGTGCCACCGAAGGCCTAGCGGGGTACAATGAGCAGTTCTTC
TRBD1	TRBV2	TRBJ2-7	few	CASRMGQIYEQYF	TGTGCCAGCAGGATGGGACAGATCTACGAGCAGTACTTC
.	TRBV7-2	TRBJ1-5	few	CASSLWGTFAQPQHF	TGTGCCAGCAGCTTATGGGGGACGTTTGCTCAGCCCCAGCATTTT
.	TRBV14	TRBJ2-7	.	CASSQDRGEQYF	TGTGCCAGCAGCCAAGATCGGGGCGAGCAGTACTTC
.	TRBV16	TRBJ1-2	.	CASSQSGGNYGYTF	TGTGCCAGCAGCCAATCGGGAGGGAACTATGGCTACACCTTC
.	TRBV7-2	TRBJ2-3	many	CASSFKRGTDTQYF	TGTGCCAGCAGCTTCAAGCGGGGCACAGATACGCAGTATTTT
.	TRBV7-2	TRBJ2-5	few	CASSYQSGYQETQYF	TGTGCCAGCAGCTACCAAAGCGGCTACCAAGAGACCCAGTACTTC
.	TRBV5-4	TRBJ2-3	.	CASSFALDINTDTQYF	TGTGCCAGCAGCTTCGCACTAGACATAAACACAGATACGCAGTATTTT
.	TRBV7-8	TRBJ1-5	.	CASSLGNAGLNQPQHF	TGTGCCAGCAGCTTAGGGAACGCAGGCCTCAATCAGCCCCAGCATTTT
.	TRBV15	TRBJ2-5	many	CATSKHRDKETQYF	TGTGCCACCAGCAAACACCGGGACAAAGAGACCCAGTACTTC